These 2 T cell receptor beta chains came from one sample sequenced in a study of blood T cell repertoires in COVID-19. Measured with immunoSEQ multiplex PCR; TCRdb has only the in-frame clones, and not every one. The sample has nearly 250,000 clones, around 88% seen once. Sequenced: peripheral blood. Source of these receptors: a woman aged 80 or over with COVID-19, enrolled during active disease.

The gene calls are TRBV6-1 and TRBJ1-5; D may be TRBD1 (5 bases). Germline values: CDR1 MNHNS, CDR2 SASEGT. V was shortened by 3 bases and J by 3 bases, with 9 bases between the two germline ends. The CDR3 contains 14 residues. CDR3 nucleotide sequence: TGTGCCAGCAGTGACCCACAGGTCAATCAGCCCCAGCATTTT. This translates into CASSDPQVNQPQHF.

Turning to this clone: Different DNA sequences within this sample yield the same CDR3. V usage is TRBV5-1 and J usage is TRBJ1-5, with 7 nucleotides matching TRBD1. The trim removed 2 bases at V and 0 bases at J, leaving 2 bases unmatched. Per the germline V gene, CDR1 is SGHRS and CDR2 is YFSETQ. This CDR3 spans 15 amino acids. The CDR3 reads CASSLTGDSNQPQHF. The CDR3 DNA reads TGCGCCAGCAGCTTAACAGGGGATAGCAATCAGCCCCAGCATTTT.